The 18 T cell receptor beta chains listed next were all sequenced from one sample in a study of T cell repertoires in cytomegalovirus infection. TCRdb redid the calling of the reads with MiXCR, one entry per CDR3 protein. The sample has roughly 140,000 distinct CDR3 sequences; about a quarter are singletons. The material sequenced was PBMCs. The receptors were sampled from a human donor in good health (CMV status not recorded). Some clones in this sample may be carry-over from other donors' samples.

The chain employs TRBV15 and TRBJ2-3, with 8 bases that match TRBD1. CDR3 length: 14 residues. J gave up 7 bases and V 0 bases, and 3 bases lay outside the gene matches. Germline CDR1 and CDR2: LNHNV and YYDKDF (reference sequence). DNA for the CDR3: TGTGCCACCAGCAGAGATCAGGGGGCAAATACGCAGTATTTT. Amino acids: CATSRDQGANTQYF.

CDR3 nucleotide sequence: TGTGCCAGCAGTCACCAACGAGTCGAGCAGTACTTC. This sequence encodes CASSHQRVEQYF. J is TRBJ2-7 and V is TRBV2; D not certain. Germline CDR1 and CDR2: SNHLY and FYNNEI. This CDR3 region has 12 residues. The germline V and J ends were trimmed by 5 bases and 6 bases, with 11 bases remaining between them. Drawing the rest from reference TRBV2 and TRBJ2-7, the complete variable domain is EPEVTQTPSHQVTQMGQEVILRCVPISNHLYFYWYRQILGQKVEFLVSFYNNEISEKSEIFDDQFSVERPDGSNFTLKIRSTKLEDSAMYFCASSHQRVEQYFGPGTRLTVT.

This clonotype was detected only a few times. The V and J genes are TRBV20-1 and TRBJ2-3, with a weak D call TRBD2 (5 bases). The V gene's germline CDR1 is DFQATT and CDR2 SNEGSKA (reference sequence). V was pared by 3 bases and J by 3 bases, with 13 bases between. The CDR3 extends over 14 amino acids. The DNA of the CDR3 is TGCAGTGCTAGTCTCATCCGGGGAACAGATACGCAGTATTTT. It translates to CSASLIRGTDTQYF.

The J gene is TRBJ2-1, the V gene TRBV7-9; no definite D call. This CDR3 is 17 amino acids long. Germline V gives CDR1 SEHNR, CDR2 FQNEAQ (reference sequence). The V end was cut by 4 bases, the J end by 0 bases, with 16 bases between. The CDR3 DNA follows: TGTGCCAGCAGCTCAGTGCTGACTCCCAGCTCCTACAATGAGCAGTTCTTC. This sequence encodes CASSSVLTPSSYNEQFF.

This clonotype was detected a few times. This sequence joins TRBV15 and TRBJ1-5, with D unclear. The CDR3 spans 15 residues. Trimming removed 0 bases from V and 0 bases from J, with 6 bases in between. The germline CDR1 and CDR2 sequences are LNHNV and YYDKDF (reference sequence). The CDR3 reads CATSRDRGSNQPQHF. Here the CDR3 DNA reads TGTGCCACCAGCAGAGATCGGGGTAGCAATCAGCCCCAGCATTTT.

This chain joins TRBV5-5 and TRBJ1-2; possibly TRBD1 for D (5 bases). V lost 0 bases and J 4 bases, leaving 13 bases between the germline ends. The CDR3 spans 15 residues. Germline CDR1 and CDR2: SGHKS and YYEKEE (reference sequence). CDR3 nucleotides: TGTGCCAGCAGCTTGGAAAGAACGGGGGTCTATGGCTACACCTTC. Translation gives CASSLERTGVYGYTF. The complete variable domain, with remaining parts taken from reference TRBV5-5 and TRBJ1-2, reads DAGVTQSPTHLIKTRGQQVTLRCSPISGHKSVSWYQQVLGQGPQFIFQYYEKEERGRGNFPDRFSARQFPNYSSELNVNALLLGDSALYLCASSLERTGVYGYTFGSGTRLTVV.

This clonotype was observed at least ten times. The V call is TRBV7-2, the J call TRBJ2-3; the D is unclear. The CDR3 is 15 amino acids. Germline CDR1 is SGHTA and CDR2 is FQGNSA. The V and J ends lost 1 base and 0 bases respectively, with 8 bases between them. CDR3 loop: CASSLVVTSTDTQYF. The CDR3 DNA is TGTGCCAGCAGCTTAGTAGTGACTAGCACAGATACGCAGTATTTT.

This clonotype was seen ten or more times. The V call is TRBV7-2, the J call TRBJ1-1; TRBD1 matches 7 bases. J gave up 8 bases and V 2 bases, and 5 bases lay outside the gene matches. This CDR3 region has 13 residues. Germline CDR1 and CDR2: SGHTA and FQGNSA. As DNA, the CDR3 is TGTGCCAGCAGCTTATGGGAACAGGGGGAAGCTTTCTTT. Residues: CASSLWEQGEAFF.

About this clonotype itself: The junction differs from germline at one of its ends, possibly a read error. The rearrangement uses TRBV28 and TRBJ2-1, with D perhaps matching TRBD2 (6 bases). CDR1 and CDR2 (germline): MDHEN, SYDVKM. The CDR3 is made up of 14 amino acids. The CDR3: CDSSFGGTRREQFF. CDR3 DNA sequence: TGTGACAGCAGTTTCGGCGGGACGAGGCGTGAGCAGTTCTTC.

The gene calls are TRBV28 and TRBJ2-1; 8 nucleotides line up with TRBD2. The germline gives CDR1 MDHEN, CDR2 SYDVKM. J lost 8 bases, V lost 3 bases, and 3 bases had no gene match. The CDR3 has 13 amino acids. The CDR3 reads CASSFSGGDEQFF. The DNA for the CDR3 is TGTGCCAGCAGTTTCTCGGGAGGGGATGAGCAGTTCTTC.

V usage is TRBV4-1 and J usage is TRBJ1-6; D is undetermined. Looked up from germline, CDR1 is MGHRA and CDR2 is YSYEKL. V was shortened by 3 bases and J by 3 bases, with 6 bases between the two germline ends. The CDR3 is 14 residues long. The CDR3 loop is CASSQGIYNSPLHF. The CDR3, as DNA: TGCGCCAGCAGCCAGGGGATCTATAATTCACCCCTCCACTTT.

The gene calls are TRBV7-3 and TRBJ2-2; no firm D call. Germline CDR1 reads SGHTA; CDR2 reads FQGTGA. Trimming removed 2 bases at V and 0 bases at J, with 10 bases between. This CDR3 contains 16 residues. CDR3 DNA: TGTGCCAGCAGCTTACTCGGACGGGCGAACACCGGGGAGCTGTTTTTT. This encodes CASSLLGRANTGELFF.

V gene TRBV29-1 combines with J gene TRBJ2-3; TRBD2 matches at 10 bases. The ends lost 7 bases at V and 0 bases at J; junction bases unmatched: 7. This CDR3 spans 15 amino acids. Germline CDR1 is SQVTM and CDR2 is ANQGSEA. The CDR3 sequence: CSGGTSGASTDTQYF. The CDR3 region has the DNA TGCAGCGGGGGAACTAGCGGGGCCAGCACAGATACGCAGTATTTT.

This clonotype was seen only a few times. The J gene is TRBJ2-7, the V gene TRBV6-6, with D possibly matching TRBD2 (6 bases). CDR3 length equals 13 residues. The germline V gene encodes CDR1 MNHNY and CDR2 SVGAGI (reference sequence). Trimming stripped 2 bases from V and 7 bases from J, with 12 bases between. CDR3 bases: TGTGCCAGCAGTTACCCCGGGGGTGAGGAGCAGTACTTC. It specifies CASSYPGGEEQYF.

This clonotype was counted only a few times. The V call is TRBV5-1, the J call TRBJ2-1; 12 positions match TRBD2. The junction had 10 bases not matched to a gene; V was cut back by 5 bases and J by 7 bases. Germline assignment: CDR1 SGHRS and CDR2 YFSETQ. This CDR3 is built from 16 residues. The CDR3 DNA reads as TGCGCCAGCAGTAGAGAGCCAGGACTAGCGGGGAATGAGCAGTTCTTC. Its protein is CASSREPGLAGNEQFF.

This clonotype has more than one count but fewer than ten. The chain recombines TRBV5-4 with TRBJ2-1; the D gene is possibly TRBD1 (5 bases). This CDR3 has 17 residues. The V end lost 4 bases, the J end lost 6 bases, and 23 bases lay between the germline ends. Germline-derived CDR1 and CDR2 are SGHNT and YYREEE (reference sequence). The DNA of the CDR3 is TGTGCCAGCAGCCCCCGGGCCCCAACAGGCAGCGCCAATGAGCAGTTCTTC. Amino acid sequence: CASSPRAPTGSANEQFF.

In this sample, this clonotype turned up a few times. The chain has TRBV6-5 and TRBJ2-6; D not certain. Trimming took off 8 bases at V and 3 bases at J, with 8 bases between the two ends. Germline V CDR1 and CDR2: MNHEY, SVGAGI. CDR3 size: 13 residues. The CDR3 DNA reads TGTGCCAGCTCCGTGTTTGGGGCCAACGTCCTGACTTTC. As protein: CASSVFGANVLTF.

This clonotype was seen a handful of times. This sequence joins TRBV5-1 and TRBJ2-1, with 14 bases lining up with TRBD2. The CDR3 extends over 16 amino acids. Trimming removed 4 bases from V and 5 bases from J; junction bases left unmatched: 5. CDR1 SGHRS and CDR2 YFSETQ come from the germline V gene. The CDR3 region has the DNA TGCGCCAGCAGCGGAAGGGGACTAGCGGGGGACAATGAGCAGTTCTTC. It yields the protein CASSGRGLAGDNEQFF.